This T cell receptor beta chain is from a study of B cell selection in AIRE deficiency. In the study's own analysis: Patients' conventional T cells yielded 85,000 to 120,000 distinct TCRbeta sequences; donors' around 1.3x10^5. Produced via immunoSEQ multiplex PCR; TCRdb's table is partial and in-frame only. The DNA gave D and trimming, while V, J and clone size come from that table. The profile covers about 25,000 clones, with about 96% appearing a single time and 0.2% to 0.25% taken by the ten largest. Losses at the gene ends were 2 bases for V and 4 bases for J; bases not matched to a gene: 5. Germline V gene sequence: CDR1 LNHNV, CDR2 YYDKDF (reference sequence). The CDR3 is 16 residues long. The sorted conventional CD4 T cells were gated as CD4+CD127+.

Material: conventional CD4+ T cells sorted from PBMCs. The chain is built from TRBV15 and TRBJ2-2; 9 bases align to TRBD2. This receptor was obtained from a human donor with AIRE deficiency. The CDR3 is CATSRLAGVGTGELFF. The DNA of the CDR3 is TGTGCCACCAGCAGATTAGCGGGAGTGGGCACCGGGGAGCTGTTTTTT.